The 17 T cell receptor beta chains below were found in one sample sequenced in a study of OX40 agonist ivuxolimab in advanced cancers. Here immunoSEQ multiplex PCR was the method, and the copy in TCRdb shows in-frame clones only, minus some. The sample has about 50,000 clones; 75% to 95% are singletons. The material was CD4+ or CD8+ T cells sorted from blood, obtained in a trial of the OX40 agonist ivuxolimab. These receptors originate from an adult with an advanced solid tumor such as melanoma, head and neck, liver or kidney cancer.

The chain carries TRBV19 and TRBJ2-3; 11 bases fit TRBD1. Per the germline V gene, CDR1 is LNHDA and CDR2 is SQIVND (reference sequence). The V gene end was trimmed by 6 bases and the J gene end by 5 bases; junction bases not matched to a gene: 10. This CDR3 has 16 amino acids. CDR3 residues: CASRPRDRGCKDTQYF. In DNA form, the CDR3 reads TGTGCCAGTAGACCCCGGGACAGGGGGTGTAAAGATACGCAGTATTTT.

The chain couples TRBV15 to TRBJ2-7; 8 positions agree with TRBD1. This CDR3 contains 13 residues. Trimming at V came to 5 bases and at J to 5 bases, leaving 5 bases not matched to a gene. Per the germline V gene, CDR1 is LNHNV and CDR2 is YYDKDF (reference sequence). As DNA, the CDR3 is TGTGCCACCAGCCACCGGGACAGGAACGAGCAGTACTTC. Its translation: CATSHRDRNEQYF. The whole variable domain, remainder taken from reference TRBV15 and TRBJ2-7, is DAMVIQNPRYQVTQFGKPVTLSCSQTLNHNVMYWYQQKSSQAPKLLFHYYDKDFNNEADTPDNFQSRRPNTSFCFLDIRSPGLGDTAMYLCATSHRDRNEQYFGPGTRLTVT.

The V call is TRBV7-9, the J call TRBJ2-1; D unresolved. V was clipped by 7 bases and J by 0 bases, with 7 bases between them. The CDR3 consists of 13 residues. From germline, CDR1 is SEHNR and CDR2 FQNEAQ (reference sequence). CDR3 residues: CASIGSSYNEQFF. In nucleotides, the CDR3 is TGTGCCAGCATTGGCAGCTCCTACAATGAGCAGTTCTTC.

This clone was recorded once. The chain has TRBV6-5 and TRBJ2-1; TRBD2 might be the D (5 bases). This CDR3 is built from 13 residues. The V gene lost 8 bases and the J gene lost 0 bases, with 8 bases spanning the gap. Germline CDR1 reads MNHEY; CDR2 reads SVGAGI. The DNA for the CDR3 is TGTGCCAGCGGGAGAAGCTCCTACAATGAGCAGTTCTTC. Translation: CASGRSSYNEQFF.

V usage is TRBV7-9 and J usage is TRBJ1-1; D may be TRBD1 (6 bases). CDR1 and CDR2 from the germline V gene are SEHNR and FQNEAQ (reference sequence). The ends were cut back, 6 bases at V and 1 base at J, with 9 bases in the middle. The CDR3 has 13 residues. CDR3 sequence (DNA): TGTGCCAGCAGAGGGGGAGGGAACACTGAAGCTTTCTTT. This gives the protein CASRGGGNTEAFF. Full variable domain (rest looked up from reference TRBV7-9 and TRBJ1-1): DTGVSQNPRHKITKRGQNVTFRCDPISEHNRLYWYRQTLGQGPEFLTYFQNEAQLEKSRLLSDRFSAERPKGSFSTLEIQRTEQGDSAMYLCASRGGGNTEAFFGQGTRLTVV.

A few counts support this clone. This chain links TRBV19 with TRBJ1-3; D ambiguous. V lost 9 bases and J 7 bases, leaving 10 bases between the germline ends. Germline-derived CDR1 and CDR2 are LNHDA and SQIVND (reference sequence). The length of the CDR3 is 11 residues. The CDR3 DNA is TGTGCCAGCCCCCCTCGGAACACCATATATTTT. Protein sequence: CASPPRNTIYF.

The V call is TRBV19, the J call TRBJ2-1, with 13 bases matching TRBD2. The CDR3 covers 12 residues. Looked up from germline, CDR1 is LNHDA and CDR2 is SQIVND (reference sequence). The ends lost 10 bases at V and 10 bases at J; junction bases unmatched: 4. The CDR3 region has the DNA TGTGCCACCCGACTAGCGGGAGGAGAGCAGTTCTTC. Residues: CATRLAGGEQFF. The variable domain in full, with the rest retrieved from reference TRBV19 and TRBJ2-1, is DGGITQSPKYLFRKEGQNVTLSCEQNLNHDAMYWYRQDPGQGLRLIYYSQIVNDFQKGDIAEGYSVSREKKESFPLTVTSAQKNPTAFYLCATRLAGGEQFFGPGTRLTVL.

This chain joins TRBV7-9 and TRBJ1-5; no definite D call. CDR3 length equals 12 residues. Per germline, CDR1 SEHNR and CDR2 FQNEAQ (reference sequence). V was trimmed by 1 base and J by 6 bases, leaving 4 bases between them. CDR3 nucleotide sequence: TGTGCCAGCAGCTTAGGGACTCAGCCCCAGCATTTT. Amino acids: CASSLGTQPQHF. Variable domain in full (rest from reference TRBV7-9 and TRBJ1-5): DTGVSQNPRHKITKRGQNVTFRCDPISEHNRLYWYRQTLGQGPEFLTYFQNEAQLEKSRLLSDRFSAERPKGSFSTLEIQRTEQGDSAMYLCASSLGTQPQHFGDGTRLSIL.

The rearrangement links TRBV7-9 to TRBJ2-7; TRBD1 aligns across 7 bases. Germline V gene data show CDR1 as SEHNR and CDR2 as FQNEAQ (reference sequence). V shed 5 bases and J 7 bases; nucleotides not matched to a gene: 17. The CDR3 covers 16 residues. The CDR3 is CASSPLVLDRFWEQYF. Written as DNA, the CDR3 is TGTGCCAGCAGCCCTCTGGTTCTGGACAGGTTTTGGGAGCAGTACTTC.

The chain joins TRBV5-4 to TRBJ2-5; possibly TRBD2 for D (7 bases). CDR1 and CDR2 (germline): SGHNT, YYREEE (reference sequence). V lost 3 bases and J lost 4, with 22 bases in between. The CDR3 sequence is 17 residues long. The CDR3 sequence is CASSWGRLALMGETQYF. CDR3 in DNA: TGTGCCAGCAGCTGGGGGCGACTAGCTTTAATGGGAGAGACCCAGTACTTC.

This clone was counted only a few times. This CDR3 is CASSATGNQPQHF. In DNA form, the CDR3 reads TGTGCCAGCAGCGCAACAGGGAATCAGCCCCAGCATTTT. The rearrangement links TRBV9 to TRBJ1-5, with TRBD1 as a possible D gene (6 bases). Trimming pared 3 bases from V and 4 bases from J, leaving 8 bases between. Per the germline V gene, CDR1 is SGDLS and CDR2 is YYNGEE. There are 13 residues in the CDR3.

The CDR3 loop reads CASSELSDDSYEQYF. The CDR3 nucleotides are TGTGCCAGCAGTGAATTGTCCGATGACTCCTACGAGCAGTACTTC. The chain carries TRBV2 and TRBJ2-7; D not resolved. The germline CDR1 and CDR2 sequences are SNHLY and FYNNEI. The CDR3 consists of 15 residues. V was cut by 2 bases and J by 0 bases, with 11 bases left in between.

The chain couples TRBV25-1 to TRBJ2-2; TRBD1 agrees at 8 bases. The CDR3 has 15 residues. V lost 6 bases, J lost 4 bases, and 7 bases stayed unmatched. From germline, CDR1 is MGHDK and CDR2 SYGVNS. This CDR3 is CASSRQGRGTGELFF. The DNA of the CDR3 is TGTGCCAGCAGCAGACAGGGGCGTGGCACCGGGGAGCTGTTTTTT.

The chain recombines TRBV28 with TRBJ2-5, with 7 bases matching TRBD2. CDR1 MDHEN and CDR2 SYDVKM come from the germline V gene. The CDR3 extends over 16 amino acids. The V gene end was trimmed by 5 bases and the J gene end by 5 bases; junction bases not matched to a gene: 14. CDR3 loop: CASSGSGAGVGETQYF. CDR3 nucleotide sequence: TGTGCCAGCAGTGGCTCCGGGGCGGGAGTGGGGGAGACCCAGTACTTC.

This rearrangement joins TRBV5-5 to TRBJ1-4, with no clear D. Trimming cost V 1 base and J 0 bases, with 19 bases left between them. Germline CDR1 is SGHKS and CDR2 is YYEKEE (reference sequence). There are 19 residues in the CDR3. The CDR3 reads CASSLPSGYGSATNEKLFF. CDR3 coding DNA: TGTGCCAGCAGCTTGCCCTCGGGGTACGGTTCGGCAACTAATGAAAAACTGTTTTTT.

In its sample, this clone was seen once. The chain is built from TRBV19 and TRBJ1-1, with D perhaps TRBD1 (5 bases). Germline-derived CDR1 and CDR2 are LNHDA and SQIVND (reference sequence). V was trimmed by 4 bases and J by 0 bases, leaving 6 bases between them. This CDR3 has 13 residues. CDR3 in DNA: TGTGCCAGTAGTAAGACAGTGAACACTGAAGCTTTCTTT. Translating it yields CASSKTVNTEAFF.

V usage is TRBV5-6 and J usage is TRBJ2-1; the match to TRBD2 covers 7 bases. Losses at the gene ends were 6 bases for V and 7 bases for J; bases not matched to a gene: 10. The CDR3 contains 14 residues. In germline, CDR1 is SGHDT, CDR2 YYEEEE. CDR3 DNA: TGTGCCAGCACCCTGGGAGTTAGCGGGAATGAGCAGTTCTTC. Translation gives CASTLGVSGNEQFF.